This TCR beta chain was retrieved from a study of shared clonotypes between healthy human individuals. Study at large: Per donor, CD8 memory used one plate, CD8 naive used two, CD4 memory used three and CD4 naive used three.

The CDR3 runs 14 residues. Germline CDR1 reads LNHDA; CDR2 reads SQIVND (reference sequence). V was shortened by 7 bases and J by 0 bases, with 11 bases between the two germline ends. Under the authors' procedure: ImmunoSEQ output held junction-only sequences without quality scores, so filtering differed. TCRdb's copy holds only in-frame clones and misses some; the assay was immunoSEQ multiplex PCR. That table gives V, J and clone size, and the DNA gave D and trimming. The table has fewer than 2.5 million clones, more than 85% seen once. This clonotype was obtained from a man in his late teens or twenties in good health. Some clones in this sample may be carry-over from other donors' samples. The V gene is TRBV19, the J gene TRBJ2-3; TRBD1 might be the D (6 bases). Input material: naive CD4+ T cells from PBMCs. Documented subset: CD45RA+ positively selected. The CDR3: CASKQGPSTDTQYF. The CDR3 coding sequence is TGTGCCAGTAAACAGGGACCTAGCACAGATACGCAGTATTTT.